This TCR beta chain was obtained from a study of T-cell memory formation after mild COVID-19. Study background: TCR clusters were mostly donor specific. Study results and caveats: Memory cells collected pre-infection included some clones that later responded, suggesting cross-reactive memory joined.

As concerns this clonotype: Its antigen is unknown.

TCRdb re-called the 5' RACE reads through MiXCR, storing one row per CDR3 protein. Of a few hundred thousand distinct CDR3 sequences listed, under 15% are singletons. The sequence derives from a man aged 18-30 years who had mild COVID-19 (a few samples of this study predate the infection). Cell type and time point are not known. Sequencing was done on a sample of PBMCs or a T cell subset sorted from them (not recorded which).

The CDR3 region has the DNA TGCGCCAGCAGCCCGCCGGGACTAGCGGGGGGAGGGACAGATACGCAGTATTTT. Its protein is CASSPPGLAGGGTDTQYF. The V and J genes are TRBV5-1 and TRBJ2-3; 15 bases match TRBD2. Germline assignment: CDR1 SGHRS and CDR2 YFSETQ. With 4 bases clipped from V and 3 bases from J, the junction kept 9 bases outside the gene matches. The CDR3 has 18 amino acids.